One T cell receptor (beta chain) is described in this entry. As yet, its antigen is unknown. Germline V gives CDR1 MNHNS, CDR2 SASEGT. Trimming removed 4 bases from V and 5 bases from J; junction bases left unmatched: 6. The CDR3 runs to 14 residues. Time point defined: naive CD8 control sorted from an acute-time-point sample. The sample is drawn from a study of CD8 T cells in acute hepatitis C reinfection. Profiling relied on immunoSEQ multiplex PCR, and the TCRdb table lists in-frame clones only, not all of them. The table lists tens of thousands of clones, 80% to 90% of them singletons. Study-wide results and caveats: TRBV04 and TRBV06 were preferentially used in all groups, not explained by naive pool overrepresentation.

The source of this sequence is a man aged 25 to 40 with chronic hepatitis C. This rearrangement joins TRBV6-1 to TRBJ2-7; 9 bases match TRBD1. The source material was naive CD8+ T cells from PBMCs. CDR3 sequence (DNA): TGTGCCAGCAGTGCCGGGACAGGGTGGAACGAGCAGTACTTC. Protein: CASSAGTGWNEQYF.